Listed below are T cell receptor beta chains from one sample, sequenced in a study of blood T cell repertoires in COVID-19. Profiling relied on immunoSEQ multiplex PCR, and the TCRdb table lists in-frame clones only, not all of them. The data contain roughly 100,000 clones, 87% of them singletons. What was sequenced was peripheral blood. The receptors shown here come from a woman in her forties or fifties with COVID-19, enrolled during active disease. The CDR3 runs from the conserved cysteine through the conserved F or W. The order of the fields is CDR3 DNA, CDR3 protein, D gene, J gene, V gene, clone size. D genes are given only for firm matches. Clone size is given for some rows only: seen once, a few or many times, or a class if the clone is expanded.

CDR3 DNA: TGTGCCACCCGTCGAGAGAGAGCGAACTATGGCTACACCTTC
CDR3 protein: CATRRERANYGYTF
D gene: .
J gene: TRBJ1-2
V gene: TRBV24-1
clone size: .

CDR3 DNA: TGTGCCTTCGACAGGGTTCCTTCACCCCTCCACTTT
CDR3 protein: CAFDRVPSPLHF
D gene: TRBD1
J gene: TRBJ1-6
V gene: TRBV30
clone size: .

CDR3 DNA: TGTGCCAGCAGCCAAGAAGGAGGGGCCAACGGCTACACCTTC
CDR3 protein: CASSQEGGANGYTF
D gene: .
J gene: TRBJ1-2
V gene: TRBV3-1/TRBV3-2
clone size: .

CDR3 DNA: TGTGCCAGTAGTATAGGGATGGGGGGGCACAATGAGCAGTTCTTC
CDR3 protein: CASSIGMGGHNEQFF
D gene: .
J gene: TRBJ2-1
V gene: TRBV19
clone size: .

CDR3 DNA: TGTGCCAGCAGCTTAATGATAAGCGGGGACTACGAGCAGTACTTC
CDR3 protein: CASSLMISGDYEQYF
D gene: TRBD2
J gene: TRBJ2-7
V gene: TRBV7-2
clone size: .

CDR3 DNA: TGTGCCAGTAAGTGGCGGCATACCGCGGGAGAGGAGCTGTTTTTT
CDR3 protein: CASKWRHTAGEELFF
D gene: TRBD2
J gene: TRBJ2-2
V gene: TRBV19
clone size: .

CDR3 DNA: TGCGCCAGCAGCCATGAAATTGGAACAGGGGACTATGGCTACACCTTC
CDR3 protein: CASSHEIGTGDYGYTF
D gene: TRBD1
J gene: TRBJ1-2
V gene: TRBV4-3
clone size: .

CDR3 DNA: TGTGCCAGCAGCTCCAGCCTAGCGGACTACAATGAGCAGTTCTTC
CDR3 protein: CASSSSLADYNEQFF
D gene: TRBD2
J gene: TRBJ2-1
V gene: TRBV7-3
clone size: .

CDR3 DNA: TGTGCCAGCAGCTCACTGCCCTCTGGGGCCAACGTCCTGACTTTC
CDR3 protein: CASSSLPSGANVLTF
D gene: .
J gene: TRBJ2-6
V gene: TRBV7-2
clone size: .

CDR3 DNA: TGTGCCAGTAGTATAAAGGGAGACGGCAGGTCCTACGAGCAGTACTTC
CDR3 protein: CASSIKGDGRSYEQYF
D gene: .
J gene: TRBJ2-7
V gene: TRBV19
clone size: .

CDR3 DNA: TGTGCCAGCAGATCGCTAGGAGGTACCGGGGAGCTGTTTTTT
CDR3 protein: CASRSLGGTGELFF
D gene: .
J gene: TRBJ2-2
V gene: TRBV2
clone size: .

CDR3 DNA: TGTGCCAGCAGTTTAATGGCTAGCCTCAATGAGCAGTTCTTC
CDR3 protein: CASSLMASLNEQFF
D gene: .
J gene: TRBJ2-1
V gene: TRBV27
clone size: .

CDR3 DNA: TGTGCCAGCAGTGCTACCGGGTGGACTGAAGCTTTCTTT
CDR3 protein: CASSATGWTEAFF
D gene: .
J gene: TRBJ1-1
V gene: TRBV2
clone size: .

CDR3 DNA: TGTGCCAGCAACCGGGGACAGGCGGACACTGAAGCTTTCTTT
CDR3 protein: CASNRGQADTEAFF
D gene: TRBD1
J gene: TRBJ1-1
V gene: TRBV6-5
clone size: .

CDR3 DNA: TGTGCCAGCAGCACTACCGGGACAGGGGTTAACACCGGGGAGCTGTTTTTT
CDR3 protein: CASSTTGTGVNTGELFF
D gene: TRBD1
J gene: TRBJ2-2
V gene: TRBV9
clone size: few

CDR3 DNA: TGTGCCAGCAGCCTAGGGACAGCGTCCGAGCAGTACTTC
CDR3 protein: CASSLGTASEQYF
D gene: TRBD1
J gene: TRBJ2-7
V gene: TRBV7-9
clone size: once

CDR3 DNA: TGTGCCAGCAGCTTAGGCCGGCGCAGGGGGGTTTCCGGGGAGCTGTTTTTT
CDR3 protein: CASSLGRRRGVSGELFF
D gene: .
J gene: TRBJ2-2
V gene: TRBV7-8
clone size: .

CDR3 DNA: TGTGCCAGCAGTCAAAACAGGGATGGCTACACCTTC
CDR3 protein: CASSQNRDGYTF
D gene: .
J gene: TRBJ1-2
V gene: TRBV28
clone size: .

CDR3 DNA: TGTGCCAGCAGTGTTCCGGGACTAGCAACGAGCACAGATACGCAGTATTTT
CDR3 protein: CASSVPGLATSTDTQYF
D gene: TRBD2
J gene: TRBJ2-3
V gene: TRBV6-2/TRBV6-3
clone size: .

CDR3 DNA: TGCGCCAGCAGCCAAGAGCAGGGCAATCAGCCCCAGCATTTT
CDR3 protein: CASSQEQGNQPQHF
D gene: .
J gene: TRBJ1-5
V gene: TRBV4-3
clone size: .

CDR3 DNA: TGTGCCAGCAGTTTAAGGGGGAACTCCTACGAGCAGTACTTC
CDR3 protein: CASSLRGNSYEQYF
D gene: .
J gene: TRBJ2-7
V gene: TRBV27
clone size: .

CDR3 DNA: TGCGCCAGCCAGGGACAGAGAGATCAGCCCCAGCATTTT
CDR3 protein: CASQGQRDQPQHF
D gene: TRBD1
J gene: TRBJ1-5
V gene: TRBV10-2
clone size: few

CDR3 DNA: TGTGCCAGCAGCCCACAGGGGAGCACAGATACGCAGTATTTT
CDR3 protein: CASSPQGSTDTQYF
D gene: TRBD1
J gene: TRBJ2-3
V gene: TRBV11-2
clone size: .

CDR3 DNA: TGTGCCAGCAGTTACGACAGGCCCTACGAGCAGTACTTC
CDR3 protein: CASSYDRPYEQYF
D gene: .
J gene: TRBJ2-7
V gene: TRBV6-2/TRBV6-3
clone size: .

CDR3 DNA: TGTGCCAGCAGTTACTCGGGACAGTCCCAAGAGACCCAGTACTTC
CDR3 protein: CASSYSGQSQETQYF
D gene: TRBD1
J gene: TRBJ2-5
V gene: TRBV6-5
clone size: .

CDR3 DNA: TGCGCCAGCAGCTCCGGACAAGATAATTCACCCCTCCACTTT
CDR3 protein: CASSSGQDNSPLHF
D gene: .
J gene: TRBJ1-6
V gene: TRBV5-1
clone size: .